The entry below describes one T cell receptor beta chain. 13 Jbeta primers and 60 Vbeta primers were used for the PCR. TCRdb keeps only in-frame clones here, not all; method: immunoSEQ multiplex PCR. The sample records around 200,000 clones, around 88% being singletons. The sample belongs to a study of cytomegalovirus exposure and HLA in healthy donors. Study in general: Early released data comprised tens of millions of unique TCRs from HLA-typed donors.

The specimen was PBMCs. This receptor was identified in a woman in her 30s in good health and CMV-seronegative.

DNA of the CDR3: TGTGCCAGCAGTCCCCTTCCTCGGACAGGGCGAAACACCATATATTTT. Its translation: CASSPLPRTGRNTIYF. V is TRBV27 and J is TRBJ1-3; TRBD1 aligns across 8 bases. The CDR3 extends over 16 amino acids. From germline, CDR1 is MNHEY and CDR2 SMNVEV (reference sequence). V lost 5 bases to trimming and J lost 5 bases; unmatched junction nucleotides: 11.